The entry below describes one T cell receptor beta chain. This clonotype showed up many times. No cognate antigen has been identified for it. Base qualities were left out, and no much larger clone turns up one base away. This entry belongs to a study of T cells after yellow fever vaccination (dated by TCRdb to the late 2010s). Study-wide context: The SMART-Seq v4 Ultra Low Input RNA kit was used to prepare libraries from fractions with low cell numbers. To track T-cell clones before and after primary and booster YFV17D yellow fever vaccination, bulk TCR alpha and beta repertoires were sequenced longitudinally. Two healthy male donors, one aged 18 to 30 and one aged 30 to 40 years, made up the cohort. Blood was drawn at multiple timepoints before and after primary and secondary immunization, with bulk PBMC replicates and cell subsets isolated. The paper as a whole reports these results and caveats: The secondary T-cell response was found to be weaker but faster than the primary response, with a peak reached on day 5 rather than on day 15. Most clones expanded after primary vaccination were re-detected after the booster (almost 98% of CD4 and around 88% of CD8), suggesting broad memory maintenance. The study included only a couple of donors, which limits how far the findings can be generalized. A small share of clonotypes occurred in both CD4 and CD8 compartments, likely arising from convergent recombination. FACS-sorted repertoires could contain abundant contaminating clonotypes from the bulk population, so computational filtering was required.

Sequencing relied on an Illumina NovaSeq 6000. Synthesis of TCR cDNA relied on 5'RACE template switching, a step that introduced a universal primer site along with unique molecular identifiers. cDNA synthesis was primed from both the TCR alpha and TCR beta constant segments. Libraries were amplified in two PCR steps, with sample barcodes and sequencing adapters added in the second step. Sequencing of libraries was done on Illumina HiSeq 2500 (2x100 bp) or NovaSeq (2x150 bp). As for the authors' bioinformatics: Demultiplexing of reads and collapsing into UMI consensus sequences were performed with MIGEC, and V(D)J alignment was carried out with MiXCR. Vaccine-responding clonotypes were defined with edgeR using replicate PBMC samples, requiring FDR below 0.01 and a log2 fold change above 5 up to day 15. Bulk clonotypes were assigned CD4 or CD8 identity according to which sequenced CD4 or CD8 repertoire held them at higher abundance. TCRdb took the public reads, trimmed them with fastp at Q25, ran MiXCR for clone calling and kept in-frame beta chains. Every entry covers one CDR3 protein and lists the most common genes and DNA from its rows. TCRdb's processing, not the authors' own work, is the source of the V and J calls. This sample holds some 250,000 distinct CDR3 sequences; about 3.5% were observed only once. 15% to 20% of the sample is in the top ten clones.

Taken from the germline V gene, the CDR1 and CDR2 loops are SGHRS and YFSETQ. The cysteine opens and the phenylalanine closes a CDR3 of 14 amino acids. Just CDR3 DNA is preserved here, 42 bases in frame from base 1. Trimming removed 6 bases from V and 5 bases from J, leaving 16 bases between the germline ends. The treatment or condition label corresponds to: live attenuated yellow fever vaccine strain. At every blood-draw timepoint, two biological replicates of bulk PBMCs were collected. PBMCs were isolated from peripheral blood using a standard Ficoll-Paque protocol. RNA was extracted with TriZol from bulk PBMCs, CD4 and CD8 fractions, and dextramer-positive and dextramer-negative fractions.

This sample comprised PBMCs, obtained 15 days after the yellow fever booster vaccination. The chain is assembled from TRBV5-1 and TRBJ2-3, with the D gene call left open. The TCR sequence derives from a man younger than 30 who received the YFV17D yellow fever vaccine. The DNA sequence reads TGCGCCAGCACCCGGTGGCTGGGTGGAGATACGCAGTATTTT. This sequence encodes CASTRWLGGDTQYF.